This T cell receptor beta chain comes out of a study of T cell repertoires in cytomegalovirus infection. The overall study: CMV infection plus the matching HLA type was flagged by public TCR beta signatures. General study points: Dominant in the ex vivo response were TCR beta clonotypes restricted by HLA-C and specific for CMV.

Points on this clonotype: What it binds is unknown.

The V gene lost 4 bases and the J gene lost 5 bases, with 5 bases spanning the gap. The CDR3 totals 11 residues. Germline loops: CDR1 DFQATT, CDR2 SNEGSKA (reference sequence). MiXCR, run by TCRdb on the reads, gives a single entry per CDR3 protein. The profile shows approximately 910,000 distinct CDR3 sequences, around 30% of them singletons. The chain carries TRBV20-1 and TRBJ1-4; no clear D. The starting material was cultured CD8+ T cells from PBMCs, obtained from culture after CMV antigen stimulation. This clonotype was sampled from a human donor in good health (CMV status not recorded). Some clones in this sample may be carry-over from other donors' samples. The DNA for the CDR3 is TGCAGTGCTAAACTCAATGAAAAACTGTTTTTT. It specifies CSAKLNEKLFF.